The sequence of this TCR beta chain was determined in a study of shared clonotypes between healthy human individuals. Measured with immunoSEQ multiplex PCR; TCRdb has only the in-frame clones, and not every one. The repertoire holds millions of clones, with more than 80% as singletons. The V gene end was trimmed by 4 bases and the J gene end by 3 bases; junction bases not matched to a gene: 6. Germline V CDR1 and CDR2: LNHDA, SQIVND (reference sequence). The CDR3 extends over 15 amino acids. The sequence came from a man aged 18 to 30 in good health. Sequencing was carried out using naive CD4+ T cells sorted from blood. Subset given: CD45RA+ positively selected. The chain recombines TRBV19 with TRBJ2-7; 10 bases fit TRBD1. In DNA, the CDR3 is TGTGCCAGTAGTACAACCGGGACAGGGGTCTACGAGCAGTACTTC. Protein: CASSTTGTGVYEQYF.